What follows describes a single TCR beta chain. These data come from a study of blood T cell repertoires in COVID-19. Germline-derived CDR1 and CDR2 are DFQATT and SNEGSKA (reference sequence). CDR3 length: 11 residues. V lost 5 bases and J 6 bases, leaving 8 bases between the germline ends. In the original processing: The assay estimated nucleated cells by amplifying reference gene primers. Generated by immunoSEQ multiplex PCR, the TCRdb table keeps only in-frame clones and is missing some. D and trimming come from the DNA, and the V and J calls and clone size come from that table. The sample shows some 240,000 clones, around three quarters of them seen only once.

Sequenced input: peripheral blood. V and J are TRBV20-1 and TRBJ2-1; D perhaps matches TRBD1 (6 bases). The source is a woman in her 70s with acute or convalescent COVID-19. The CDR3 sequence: CSAEGVNEQFF. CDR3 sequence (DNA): TGCAGTGCTGAGGGGGTCAATGAGCAGTTCTTC.